The TCR beta chain under discussion was sequenced for a study of blood T cell repertoires in COVID-19. Turning to the study itself: The origin of the acute and convalescent COVID-19 samples was the United States, Italy and Spain. In each case, the material was cDNA or gDNA derived from T cells, B-cell-depleted T cells, or PBMCs.

CDR1 is MNHEY, CDR2 SVGAGI, per germline. The CDR3 extends over 15 amino acids. Germline trimming cut 5 bases from V and 4 bases from J; bases unmatched to any gene: 10. Authors' methods: Reference gene primer amplification gave nucleated cell count estimates. Data came from immunoSEQ multiplex PCR; TCRdb stores just in-frame clones and leaves some out. That table supplies the V and J calls and clone size; D and trimming were determined from the DNA. The repertoire holds roughly 350,000 clones, around 89% seen once, with more than 3% in the top ten. The sequenced sample was peripheral blood. This chain links TRBV6-5 with TRBJ1-1; 7 bases match TRBD1. The receptor's source is a woman aged 50 to 60 with active or convalescent COVID-19. The CDR3 is CASSPQTGAATEAFF. CDR3 DNA: TGTGCCAGCAGTCCTCAAACAGGGGCGGCCACTGAAGCTTTCTTT.